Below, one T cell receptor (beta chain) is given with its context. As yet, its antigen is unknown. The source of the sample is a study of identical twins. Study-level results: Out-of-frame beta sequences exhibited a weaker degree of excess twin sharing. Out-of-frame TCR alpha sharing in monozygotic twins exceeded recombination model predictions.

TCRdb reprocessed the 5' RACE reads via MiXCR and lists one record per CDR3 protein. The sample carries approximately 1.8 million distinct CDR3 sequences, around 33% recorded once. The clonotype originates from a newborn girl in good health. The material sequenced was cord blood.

The CDR3: CASSHRGAGPEAFF. The CDR3 DNA sequence: TGTGCCAGCAGCCACAGAGGGGCAGGGCCTGAAGCTTTCTTT. V gene TRBV3-1 combines with J gene TRBJ1-1; TRBD1 is a possible D gene (5 bases). The length of the CDR3 is 14 residues. Germline CDR1 reads LGHDT; CDR2 reads YNNKEL (reference sequence). Trimming left V 3 bases short and J 6 bases short, with 14 bases between.